This TCR beta chain was captured by sequencing in a study of identical twins. The CDR3 extends over 13 amino acids. CDR1 is ENHRY, CDR2 SYGVKD, per germline. V was pared by 8 bases and J by 9 bases, with 14 bases between. From the 5' RACE reads, TCRdb called clonotypes with MiXCR, one entry per CDR3 protein. Of hundreds of thousands of distinct CDR3 sequences in the sample, approximately 9% are singletons; the top ten hold 0.8% to 1%. Separately, the same data were catalogued under a study of yellow fever vaccine responses in identical twins.

The sequence derives from a woman aged 18 to 35 in good health. The sequenced sample was PBMCs. The V and J genes are TRBV10-3 and TRBJ1-6; D gene ambiguous. DNA of the CDR3: TGTGCCATCCGCCTCGAGTACGGTTCACCCCTCCACTTT. Its protein product is CAIRLEYGSPLHF.